This T cell receptor beta chain appears in the sequencing data of a study of blood T cells in healthy people across ages. Investigators took 8 to 10 milliliters of peripheral blood from every donor. Combining a sample-barcoded 5' primer with a J-beta primer mix, a second PCR ran for about 7 to 11 cycles. TCRdb reprocessed the 5' RACE reads with MiXCR, giving one entry per CDR3 protein. The sample has about 1.8 million distinct CDR3 sequences; 49% are singletons. The clonotype originates from a woman in her thirties or forties in good health. Sequenced input: blood.

CDR3 in DNA: TGTGCCACCAGCAGAGGAACTCCGGACAGAGAAGCTTTCTTT. Translation: CATSRGTPDREAFF. The rearrangement links TRBV15 to TRBJ1-1, with a weak D call TRBD1 (6 bases). This CDR3 spans 14 amino acids. V was trimmed by 1 base and J by 8 bases, leaving 14 bases between them. Germline CDR1 is LNHNV and CDR2 is YYDKDF (reference sequence).